This T cell receptor (beta chain) came from a study of blood T cell repertoires in COVID-19. Germline values: CDR1 SGDLS, CDR2 YYNGEE. The CDR3 extends over 15 amino acids. With V trimmed by 4 bases and J by 4 bases, 9 bases remained unmatched. Study processing details: It was from reference gene primer amplification that nucleated cell counts were estimated. Only in-frame clones appear in the TCRdb table, and some are missing; sequencing was by immunoSEQ multiplex PCR. V and J calls and clone size are given by that table; D and trimming were obtained from the DNA. In the table there are about 360,000 clones, approximately 86% of which are singletons.

The J gene is TRBJ2-5, the V gene TRBV9; 8 bases agree with TRBD2. This receptor was obtained from a woman aged 55-70 years with COVID-19, enrolled during active disease. The specimen was peripheral blood. The CDR3 reads CASSNGTRASETQYF. Here the CDR3 DNA reads TGTGCCAGCAGCAATGGGACTAGAGCTTCAGAGACCCAGTACTTC.